This entry lists 30 T cell receptor beta chains sequenced from one sample in a study of T cell responses to AZD1222 COVID-19 vaccine. The repertoire was sequenced with immunoSEQ multiplex PCR; TCRdb's copy has only in-frame clones and lacks some. This repertoire shows about 140,000 clones, 85% to 95% found once; its top ten account for around 3.5%. Sequenced here: peripheral blood, sampled 28 days after the second AZD1222 dose. These receptors all come from an adult who received the AZD1222 COVID-19 vaccine.

This chain connects TRBV6-5 to TRBJ1-3; TRBD1 agrees at 7 bases. This CDR3 contains 15 residues. V lost 6 bases to trimming and J lost 2 bases; unmatched junction nucleotides: 7. Germline V lookup: CDR1 MNHEY, CDR2 SVGAGI. CDR3 amino acids: CASSDLQGTGNTIYF. In DNA form, the CDR3 reads TGTGCCAGCAGCGACTTACAGGGGACTGGAAACACCATATATTTT.

The chain carries TRBV7-6 and TRBJ1-2, with TRBD1 identical over 9 bases. This CDR3 has 17 amino acids. Germline loops: CDR1 SGHVS, CDR2 FNYEAQ. With V trimmed by 5 bases and J by 3 bases, 13 bases remained unmatched. DNA of the CDR3: TGTGCCAGCAGCACTTGGGGACAGGGTACGAGCGACTATGGCTACACCTTC. Translating gives CASSTWGQGTSDYGYTF.

The gene calls are TRBV28 and TRBJ2-5; 11 bases are a match to TRBD2. Germline values: CDR1 MDHEN, CDR2 SYDVKM. This CDR3 contains 15 residues. V lost 7 bases to trimming and J lost 5 bases; unmatched junction nucleotides: 9. The DNA for the CDR3 is TGTGCCAGCACGTCTAGCGGGAGGCTTGGGGAGACCCAGTACTTC. It codes for CASTSSGRLGETQYF.

The chain has TRBV10-3 and TRBJ2-2, with D tentatively TRBD2 (7 bases). Trimming took 4 bases from V and 1 from J, leaving 16 bases between them. The CDR3 covers 17 residues. CDR1 is ENHRY and CDR2 is SYGVKD in the germline V gene. The CDR3 region is CAISGGGAAVNTGELFF. CDR3 in DNA: TGTGCCATCAGTGGGGGGGGCGCGGCGGTGAACACCGGGGAGCTGTTTTTT.

V and J are TRBV7-3 and TRBJ2-1; 7 nucleotides match TRBD2. This CDR3 has 14 amino acids. V dropped 2 bases and J dropped 3; count of bases not matched to a gene: 1. The germline V gene encodes CDR1 SGHTA and CDR2 FQGTGA. The CDR3 protein is CASSLLADYNEQFF. DNA of the CDR3: TGTGCCAGCAGCTTACTAGCGGACTACAATGAGCAGTTCTTC.

The CDR3 loop is CASVLGQDTEAFF. CDR3 DNA sequence: TGTGCTAGTGTCCTGGGACAGGACACTGAAGCTTTCTTT. The chain combines TRBV12-5 with TRBJ1-1, with 8 nucleotides matching TRBD1. V lost 7 bases to trimming and J lost 3 bases; unmatched junction nucleotides: 4. The CDR3 sequence is 13 residues long. Germline-derived CDR1 and CDR2 are LGHNT and FRNRAP.

This chain connects TRBV28 to TRBJ1-4, with 11 bases identical to TRBD1. The CDR3 consists of 18 residues. Germline V gives CDR1 MDHEN, CDR2 SYDVKM. V gave up 5 bases and J gave up 7 bases; unmatched junction bases: 15. CDR3 amino acids: CASSPPVFGQGAFEKLFF. CDR3 coding DNA: TGTGCCAGCAGTCCACCGGTTTTCGGACAGGGGGCATTTGAAAAACTGTTTTTT.

This chain connects TRBV5-1 to TRBJ2-5, with 15 positions matching TRBD2. Germline CDR1 SGHRS, CDR2 YFSETQ. The length of the CDR3 is 18 residues. The junction had 7 bases not matched to a gene; V was cut back by 0 bases and J by 4 bases. CDR3 DNA sequence: TGCGCCAGCAGCTTGGATTGGGGACTAGCGGGAGGCGGAGAGACCCAGTACTTC. This translates into CASSLDWGLAGGGETQYF.

The chain has TRBV6-2 or TRBV6-3 and TRBJ2-5, with 15 positions matching TRBD2. CDR1 MNHEY and CDR2 SVGEGT come from the germline V gene. The CDR3 is 16 amino acids. Trimming took 2 bases from V and 4 from J; bases not matched to a gene: 2. The CDR3 DNA follows: TGTGCCAGCAGTTACGGGACTAGCGGGAGGCCAGAGACCCAGTACTTC. Translation: CASSYGTSGRPETQYF.

The V call is TRBV19, the J call TRBJ1-1, with 10 bases lining up with TRBD1. The V gene's germline CDR1 is LNHDA and CDR2 SQIVND (reference sequence). The V segment lost 6 bases and the J segment 10 bases; nucleotides outside the gene matches: 20. The CDR3 totals 17 residues. CDR3 amino acids: CASRGQGSRPRKVAAFF. The DNA for the CDR3 is TGTGCCAGTAGGGGACAGGGGAGCCGTCCGCGGAAAGTTGCAGCTTTCTTT.

This rearrangement joins TRBV11-2 to TRBJ2-3, with a weak D call TRBD1 (5 bases). CDR3 length: 18 amino acids. The V end lost 0 bases, the J end lost 0 bases, and 16 bases lay between the germline ends. In germline, CDR1 is SGHAT, CDR2 FQNNGV. The CDR3 here is CASSLEEGAPFSTDTQYF. The DNA of the CDR3 is TGTGCCAGCAGCTTAGAAGAAGGGGCCCCCTTTAGCACAGATACGCAGTATTTT.

J is TRBJ1-1 and V is TRBV28; D is possibly TRBD1 (5 bases). V was cut by 5 bases and J by 0 bases, with 13 bases left in between. Germline-derived CDR1 and CDR2 are MDHEN and SYDVKM. The CDR3 consists of 15 residues. CDR3 loop: CASSGPGPMNTEAFF. In DNA, the CDR3 is TGTGCCAGCAGTGGGCCGGGACCAATGAACACTGAAGCTTTCTTT.

This clone appeared a single time. The chain carries TRBV21-1 and TRBJ2-1; the DNA was not used to check the table's D call, TRBD2. TRBV21-1 has pseudogene status. CDR3 length: 15 residues. CDR3 amino acids: CASSKRTSGYNEQFF. As DNA, the CDR3 is TGTGCCAGCAGCAAAAGGACTAGCGGCTACAATGAGCAGTTCTTC.

Turning to this clone: Other DNA variants within this sample encode the same CDR3. The CDR3 protein is CASSTGLAGDNEQFF. CDR3 bases: TGTGCCAGCAGCACGGGACTAGCGGGGGACAATGAGCAGTTCTTC. The J gene is TRBJ2-1, the V gene TRBV11-3, with 14 bases lining up with TRBD2. CDR1 SGHNT and CDR2 YENEEA come from the germline V gene. V shed 5 bases and J 5 bases; nucleotides not matched to a gene: 2. The CDR3 runs to 15 residues.

V usage is TRBV30 and J usage is TRBJ2-1; 10 bases fit TRBD2. CDR3 size: 14 residues. V shed 4 bases, J shed 7 bases, and the junction held 7 bases outside the gene matches. The germline V gene encodes CDR1 GTSNPN and CDR2 SVGIG (reference sequence). The CDR3 reads CAWNPSGSWNEQFF. In DNA, the CDR3 is TGTGCCTGGAATCCTAGCGGGAGTTGGAATGAGCAGTTCTTC.

The V call is TRBV5-1, the J call TRBJ2-3, with D maybe TRBD1 (6 bases). This CDR3 contains 17 residues. CDR1 is SGHRS, CDR2 YFSETQ, per germline. V was trimmed by 0 bases and J by 2 bases, leaving 16 bases between them. Here the CDR3 DNA reads TGCGCCAGCAGCTTGGCGAGTAAGGCAGGGGTCACAGATACGCAGTATTTT. It encodes CASSLASKAGVTDTQYF.

The chain links TRBV5-1 to TRBJ1-4, with D perhaps matching TRBD1 (5 bases). CDR1 and CDR2 (germline): SGHRS, YFSETQ. Trimming stripped 7 bases from V and 3 bases from J, with 13 bases between. The CDR3 loop spans 14 amino acids. The DNA of the CDR3 is TGCGCCAGCGCGTGGAGGGGCTCTAATGAAAAACTGTTTTTT. Translated, it gives CASAWRGSNEKLFF.

The rearrangement links TRBV11-2 to TRBJ2-7, with TRBD2 matching over 14 bases. V lost 6 bases and J lost 3; bases outside the gene matches: 7. Germline CDR1 and CDR2: SGHAT and FQNNGV. This CDR3 comprises 16 residues. The CDR3 DNA reads as TGTGCCAGCAGTTCCGGGACTAGCGGGAGCTACTACGAGCAGTACTTC. Residues: CASSSGTSGSYYEQYF. The variable domain in full, with the rest retrieved from reference TRBV11-2 and TRBJ2-7, is EAGVAQSPRYKIIEKRQSVAFWCNPISGHATLYWYQQILGQGPKLLIQFQNNGVVDDSQLPKDRFSAERLKGVDSTLKIQPAKLEDSAVYLCASSSGTSGSYYEQYFGPGTRLTVT.

The chain uses TRBV5-1 and TRBJ2-3, with D perhaps being TRBD1 or TRBD2 (7 bases each). Germline CDR1 reads SGHRS; CDR2 reads YFSETQ. The V end lost 4 bases, the J end lost 4 bases, and 16 bases lay between the germline ends. There are 15 residues in the CDR3. CDR3 region: CASSRLQGRADTQYF. CDR3 coding DNA: TGCGCCAGCAGCAGGTTACAGGGGAGGGCAGATACGCAGTATTTT.

The V call is TRBV7-9, the J call TRBJ1-3; D remains unclear. CDR1 is SEHNR and CDR2 is FQNEAQ in the germline V gene (reference sequence). The CDR3 spans 14 residues. V gave up 0 bases and J gave up 4 bases, with 7 bases separating them. The CDR3 here is CASSLASRGNTIYF. The CDR3 coding sequence is TGTGCCAGCAGCTTAGCCTCTCGGGGAAACACCATATATTTT.

The rearrangement uses TRBV6-2 or TRBV6-3 and TRBJ2-3; no firm D call. CDR1 and CDR2 from the germline V gene are MNHEY and SVGEGT. With 4 bases removed from V and 7 bases from J, the gap between germline ends came to 6 bases. This CDR3 spans 11 amino acids. DNA for the CDR3: TGTGCCAGCAGTTTGGGTTATACGCAGTATTTT. Its translation: CASSLGYTQYF.

V is TRBV5-8 and J is TRBJ2-3, with 10 bases that match TRBD2. This CDR3 region has 17 residues. V lost 4 bases, J lost 1 base, and 9 bases stayed unmatched. Germline values: CDR1 SGHTS, CDR2 YDEGEE. CDR3 amino acids: CASSDRTGTSGTDTQYF. The CDR3 DNA is TGTGCCAGCAGCGATCGAACCGGGACTAGCGGCACAGATACGCAGTATTTT.

This rearrangement joins TRBV9 to TRBJ2-3; no firm D call. The CDR3 extends over 15 amino acids. V shed 4 bases and J shed 2 bases, with 14 bases lying between them. Per germline, CDR1 SGDLS and CDR2 YYNGEE. CDR3 amino acids: CASSIRHSDTDTQYF. Written as DNA, the CDR3 is TGTGCCAGCAGCATCCGACATTCCGACACAGATACGCAGTATTTT.

The CDR3 reads CASSLTGGAYVETQYF. The CDR3 DNA sequence: TGCGCCAGCAGCTTGACAGGGGGCGCTTACGTCGAGACCCAGTACTTC. The V and J genes are TRBV5-1 and TRBJ2-5; 9 bases match TRBD1. Germline-derived CDR1 and CDR2 are SGHRS and YFSETQ. The J segment lost 5 bases and the V segment lost 1 base, leaving 9 bases of the junction unmatched. CDR3 length: 16 residues.

CDR3 in DNA: TGTGCCAGCGCTGCGGGCGGACAACGCTCACTAGCCAAAAACATTCAGTACTTC. It is translated as CASAAGGQRSLAKNIQYF. This rearrangement joins TRBV28 to TRBJ2-4; the D call may be TRBD1 or TRBD2 (5 bases each). Germline V CDR1 and CDR2: MDHEN, SYDVKM. The CDR3 runs 18 residues. V was pared by 8 bases and J by 0 bases, with 23 bases between.

V is TRBV5-1 and J is TRBJ1-1; 9 bases match TRBD1. Germline CDR1 reads SGHRS; CDR2 reads YFSETQ. V dropped 4 bases and J dropped 2; count of bases not matched to a gene: 3. The CDR3 sequence is 14 residues long. CDR3 protein: CASSPTGGNTEAFF. CDR3 nucleotides: TGCGCCAGCAGCCCGACAGGGGGTAACACTGAAGCTTTCTTT.

This chain uses TRBV23-1 with TRBJ2-1; D perhaps matches TRBD2 (5 bases). TRBV23-1 is labeled an ORF, and its function is uncertain. This CDR3 spans 16 amino acids. Trimming stripped 0 bases from V and 2 bases from J, with 11 bases between. Here the CDR3 DNA reads TGCGCCAGCAGTCAATCAGGACTTCTTACCTACAATGAGCAGTTCTTC. This translates into CASSQSGLLTYNEQFF.

This sequence joins TRBV19 and TRBJ1-5, with D unclear. CDR3 size: 14 residues. Germline V gives CDR1 LNHDA, CDR2 SQIVND (reference sequence). V was shortened by 4 bases and J by 1 base, with 8 bases between the two germline ends. The CDR3, as DNA: TGTGCCAGTAGTAACCGGGAAAGCAATCAGCCCCAGCATTTT. Translation: CASSNRESNQPQHF.

This chain connects TRBV3-1 (or the pseudogene TRBV3-2) to TRBJ1-4; D unresolved. Germline V gene lookup returns CDR1 LGHDT and CDR2 YNNKEL (reference sequence). This CDR3 contains 15 residues. The V gene lost 1 base and the J gene lost 0 bases, with 6 bases spanning the gap. The DNA for the CDR3 is TGTGCCAGCAGCCAAGGACGTGCAACTAATGAAAAACTGTTTTTT. Translation: CASSQGRATNEKLFF.

V usage is TRBV10-3 and J usage is TRBJ2-3; D unclear. From germline, CDR1 is ENHRY and CDR2 SYGVKD. This CDR3 has 15 amino acids. With 7 bases removed from V and 1 base from J, the gap between germline ends came to 15 bases. For the CDR3, the DNA is TGTGCCATCACCTCGGACGGAACTGGCACAGATACGCAGTATTTT. This codes for CAITSDGTGTDTQYF.